The 12 T cell receptor beta chains reported below all come from one sample, sequenced in a study of T-cell memory formation after mild COVID-19. TCRdb independently ran MiXCR on the 5' RACE reads; one entry per CDR3 protein. The table records about 270,000 distinct CDR3 sequences, about 16% of them present only once. The sequencing input was PBMCs or a T cell subset sorted from them (not recorded which). These receptors all come from a man aged 18-30 years who had mild COVID-19 (a few samples of this study predate the infection). Cell type and time point are not known.

The chain joins TRBV10-3 to TRBJ2-5; perhaps TRBD1 as D (6 bases). Trimming pared 3 bases from V and 5 bases from J, leaving 10 bases between. CDR1 and CDR2 from the germline V gene are ENHRY and SYGVKD. The CDR3 consists of 13 residues. CDR3 DNA: TGTGCCATCAGTGAATACAGGGCCGAGACCCAGTACTTC. Translation gives CAISEYRAETQYF.

CDR3 in DNA: TGCGCCAGCAGCCTTGGGACAATTCAAGAGACCCAGTACTTC. Protein sequence: CASSLGTIQETQYF. This rearrangement joins TRBV5-1 to TRBJ2-5; possibly TRBD1 for D (6 bases). The V and J ends lost 4 bases and 2 bases respectively, with 12 bases between them. This CDR3 has 14 residues. The germline gives CDR1 SGHRS, CDR2 YFSETQ.

This clonotype was seen only once. This chain joins TRBV5-1 and TRBJ2-6, with 10 bases fitting TRBD1. With 3 bases clipped from V and 1 base from J, the junction kept 7 bases outside the gene matches. There are 18 residues in the CDR3. CDR1 and CDR2 (germline): SGHRS, YFSETQ. The CDR3 protein is CASSSRAGQGSGANVLTF. The CDR3 coding sequence is TGCGCCAGCAGCTCCAGAGCGGGACAGGGGTCTGGGGCCAACGTCCTGACTTTC.

The CDR3 bases are TGTGCCAGCAGCTCCCGGGACAGGTTCGAGCAGTACTTC. The encoded protein is CASSSRDRFEQYF. This chain connects TRBV5-4 to TRBJ2-7; 8 bases are a match to TRBD1. CDR3 length equals 13 residues. Germline trimming cut 3 bases from V and 6 bases from J; bases unmatched to any gene: 5. Germline CDR1 and CDR2: SGHNT and YYREEE (reference sequence).

This clonotype was observed many times. This chain uses TRBV7-9 with TRBJ1-1; TRBD1 matches at 8 bases. The length of the CDR3 is 16 residues. The V segment lost 0 bases and the J segment 5 bases; nucleotides outside the gene matches: 8. The germline V gene has CDR1 SEHNR and CDR2 FQNEAQ (reference sequence). Here the CDR3 reads CASSLAPQGARTEAFF. The CDR3 DNA reads TGTGCCAGCAGCTTAGCGCCGCAGGGGGCGCGAACTGAAGCTTTCTTT.

This clonotype was counted only a few times. The chain employs TRBV29-1 and TRBJ2-3; 7 positions agree with TRBD1. The CDR3 loop spans 13 amino acids. J gave up 4 bases and V 7 bases, and 8 bases lay outside the gene matches. The germline V gene has CDR1 SQVTM and CDR2 ANQGSEA. In DNA form, the CDR3 reads TGCAGCGCAACAGGGGAACATCCAGATACGCAGTATTTT. Its translation is CSATGEHPDTQYF.

This clonotype occurred many times. V is TRBV6-5 and J is TRBJ2-7; D gene unclear. V shed 6 bases and J shed 3 bases, with 15 bases lying between them. The germline V gene encodes CDR1 MNHEY and CDR2 SVGAGI. The CDR3 covers 14 residues. CDR3 region: CASRRSISFYEQYF. CDR3 coding DNA: TGTGCCAGCAGAAGGTCGATCAGTTTCTACGAGCAGTACTTC.

The V gene is TRBV6-1, the J gene TRBJ2-3; D perhaps matches TRBD2 (6 bases). Looked up from germline, CDR1 is MNHNS and CDR2 is SASEGT. V was pared by 0 bases and J by 0 bases, with 10 bases between. The length of the CDR3 is 16 residues. The CDR3 region is CASSEAGGTSTDTQYF. The DNA for the CDR3 is TGTGCCAGCAGTGAAGCGGGGGGAACCAGCACAGATACGCAGTATTTT.

This clonotype turned up a few times. The chain is built from TRBV12-3 or TRBV12-4 and TRBJ1-2; 7 bases agree with TRBD1. The CDR3 consists of 13 residues. Trimming took 7 bases from V and 4 from J; bases not matched to a gene: 6. The CDR3 is CASTLGQFYGYTF. CDR3 DNA sequence: TGTGCCAGCACCCTGGGACAGTTCTATGGCTACACCTTC.

The chain joins TRBV28 to TRBJ2-7; TRBD1 matches 7 bases. V lost 7 bases, J lost 1 base, and 16 bases stayed unmatched. Germline V gene data show CDR1 as MDHEN and CDR2 as SYDVKM. The CDR3 loop spans 17 amino acids. CDR3 residues: CASTPSRDSFLSYEQYV. As DNA, the CDR3 is TGTGCCAGCACCCCAAGCCGGGACAGCTTTTTATCCTACGAGCAGTACGTC.

The genes are TRBV19 and TRBJ2-3; a possible D gene is TRBD1 (5 bases). V lost 9 bases and J 6 bases, leaving 28 bases between the germline ends. CDR3 length: 17 residues. Germline lookup yields CDR1 LNHDA and CDR2 SQIVND (reference sequence). CDR3 amino acids: CASPPGPRFQHFDTQYF. Here the CDR3 DNA reads TGTGCCAGCCCCCCAGGGCCGCGGTTCCAACACTTTGATACGCAGTATTTT.

V usage is TRBV24-1 and J usage is TRBJ1-1, with D possibly matching TRBD1 (5 bases). CDR3 length: 13 amino acids. Trimming removed 2 bases at V and 5 bases at J, with 8 bases between. CDR1 is KGHDR and CDR2 is SFDVKD in the germline V gene. CDR3 nucleotides: TGTGCCACCAGTGATTGGCCAGGGACTGAAGCTTTCTTT. Translation gives CATSDWPGTEAFF.